The next 11 T cell receptor beta chains were all read from a single sample in a study of blood T cell repertoires in COVID-19. Sequencing was performed with immunoSEQ multiplex PCR; in TCRdb, only in-frame clones are kept and a portion is missing. The sample consists of about 120,000 clones, 80% to 90% of them appearing once. The sequencing sample was made of peripheral blood. These receptors originate from a human donor with acute or convalescent COVID-19. The donor label of this sample is uncertain.

The J gene is TRBJ2-7, the V gene TRBV5-1; TRBD2 might be the D (6 bases). The CDR3 runs 15 residues. CDR1 SGHRS and CDR2 YFSETQ come from the germline V gene. Trimming took off 1 base at V and 1 base at J, with 12 bases between the two ends. The CDR3 reads CASSLLPGTSYEQYF. For the CDR3, the DNA is TGCGCCAGCAGCTTGTTGCCAGGGACTTCCTACGAGCAGTACTTC.

The rearrangement uses TRBV28 and TRBJ1-2, with 9 bases that match TRBD1. V shed 4 bases and J 7 bases; nucleotides not matched to a gene: 13. The CDR3 has 16 residues. CDR1 and CDR2 (germline): MDHEN, SYDVKM. The CDR3 is CASSSGQGTSSSGYTF. CDR3 in DNA: TGTGCCAGCAGTTCAGGACAGGGGACCTCAAGTTCTGGCTACACCTTC.

The sample holds one count of this clone. J is TRBJ1-2 and V is TRBV28; no clear D. CDR3 size: 12 residues. V was pared by 5 bases and J by 7 bases, with 11 bases between. Germline lookup yields CDR1 MDHEN and CDR2 SYDVKM. CDR3 in amino acids: CASSTPLSGYTF. The CDR3 region has the DNA TGTGCCAGCAGTACGCCTCTTAGTGGCTACACCTTC.

The chain has TRBV7-9 and TRBJ1-6, with 7 bases identical to TRBD1. The CDR3 covers 16 residues. The V gene's germline CDR1 is SEHNR and CDR2 FQNEAQ (reference sequence). Trimming at V came to 3 bases and at J to 7 bases, leaving 9 bases not matched to a gene. Written as DNA, the CDR3 is TGTGCCAGCAGCTTTAACCCGACAGGGCTAAATTCACCCCTCCACTTT. Translation: CASSFNPTGLNSPLHF.

The chain combines TRBV13 with TRBJ1-1, with no clear D. The germline gives CDR1 PRHDT, CDR2 FYEKMQ (reference sequence). The CDR3 spans 12 residues. Trimming cost V 0 bases and J 8 bases, with 7 bases left between them. The CDR3 nucleotides are TGTGCCAGCAGCTTAGGTAGGAGAGAAGCTTTCTTT. The encoded protein is CASSLGRREAFF.

This sequence joins TRBV5-1 and TRBJ2-3; the match to TRBD2 covers 9 bases. The CDR3 has 16 amino acids. Germline assignment: CDR1 SGHRS and CDR2 YFSETQ. The V and J ends lost 1 base and 4 bases, in that order; junction bases with no gene match: 7. The CDR3 here is CASSLPASGNSDTQYF. CDR3 sequence (DNA): TGCGCCAGCAGCTTGCCGGCTAGCGGGAACTCAGATACGCAGTATTTT.

This clone was detected once. The chain carries TRBV10-2 and TRBJ1-4; TRBD1 might be the D (6 bases). The CDR3 consists of 13 residues. The germline V gene encodes CDR1 WSHSY and CDR2 SAAADI. V was trimmed by 10 bases and J by 11 bases, leaving 20 bases between them. The CDR3 DNA sequence: TGCGCCACAAGTACCGAGGTGCAGGGGAAACTGTTTTTT. It yields the protein CATSTEVQGKLFF.

The chain combines TRBV4-3 with TRBJ1-2; D is ambiguous. Germline V CDR1 and CDR2: LGHNA, YSLEER. This CDR3 region has 15 residues. V lost 3 bases, J lost 4 bases, and 15 bases lay in between. The CDR3 sequence is CASSHVLQAGYGYTF. In DNA form, the CDR3 reads TGCGCCAGCAGCCATGTCCTCCAAGCTGGCTATGGCTACACCTTC.

This CDR3 reads CAHAAGIAKNIQYF. Here the CDR3 DNA reads TGTGCCCATGCGGCCGGTATAGCCAAAAACATTCAGTACTTC. The genes are TRBV6-6 and TRBJ2-4; D remains ambiguous. The CDR3 consists of 14 residues. Looked up from germline, CDR1 is MNHNY and CDR2 is SVGAGI (reference sequence). Trimming cost V 11 bases and J 0 bases, with 14 bases left between them.

The J gene is TRBJ1-5, the V gene TRBV6-5; a possible D gene is TRBD1 (5 bases). Germline lookup yields CDR1 MNHEY and CDR2 SVGAGI. V lost 7 bases, J lost 4 bases, and 11 bases lay in between. This CDR3 contains 13 residues. The CDR3 spells CASMQGGNQPQHF. The DNA for the CDR3 is TGTGCCAGCATGCAGGGAGGAAATCAGCCCCAGCATTTT.

The V and J genes are TRBV4-1 and TRBJ1-2; D may be TRBD1 (5 bases). Germline values: CDR1 MGHRA, CDR2 YSYEKL. V gave up 0 bases and J gave up 1 base, with 18 bases separating them. This CDR3 comprises 18 residues. DNA for the CDR3: TGCGCCAGCAGCCAAGATGTAACAGGACCGGATTTTAACTATGGCTACACCTTC. This sequence encodes CASSQDVTGPDFNYGYTF.